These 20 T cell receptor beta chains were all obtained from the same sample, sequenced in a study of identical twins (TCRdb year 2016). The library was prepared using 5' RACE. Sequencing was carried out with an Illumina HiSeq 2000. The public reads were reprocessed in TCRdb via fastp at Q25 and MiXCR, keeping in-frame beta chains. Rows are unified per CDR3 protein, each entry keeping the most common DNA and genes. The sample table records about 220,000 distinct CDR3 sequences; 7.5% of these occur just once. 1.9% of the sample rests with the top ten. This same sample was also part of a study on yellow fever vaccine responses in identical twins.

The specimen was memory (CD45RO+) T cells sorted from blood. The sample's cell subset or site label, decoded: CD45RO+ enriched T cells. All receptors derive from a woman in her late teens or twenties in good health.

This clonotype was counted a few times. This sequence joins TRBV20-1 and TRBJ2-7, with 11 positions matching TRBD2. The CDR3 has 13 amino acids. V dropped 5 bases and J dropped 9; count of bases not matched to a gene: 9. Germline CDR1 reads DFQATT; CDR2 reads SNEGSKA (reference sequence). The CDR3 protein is CSAERLAGFVQYF. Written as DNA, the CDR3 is TGCAGTGCTGAAAGACTAGCGGGGTTTGTGCAGTACTTC.

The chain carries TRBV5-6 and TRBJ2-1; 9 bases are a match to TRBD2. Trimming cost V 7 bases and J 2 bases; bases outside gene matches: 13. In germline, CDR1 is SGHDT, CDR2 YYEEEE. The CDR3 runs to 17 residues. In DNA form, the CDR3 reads TGTGCCAGCGGACGTAGCGGGAGAGGGCCCGCCTACAATGAGCAGTTCTTC. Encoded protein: CASGRSGRGPAYNEQFF.

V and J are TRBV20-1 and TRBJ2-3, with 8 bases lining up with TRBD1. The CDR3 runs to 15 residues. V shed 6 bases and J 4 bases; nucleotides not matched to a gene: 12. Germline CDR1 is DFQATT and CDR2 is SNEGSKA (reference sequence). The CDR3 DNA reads TGCAGTGCCCCGGTTAGGACAGGGTCGGCAGATACGCAGTATTTT. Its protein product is CSAPVRTGSADTQYF.

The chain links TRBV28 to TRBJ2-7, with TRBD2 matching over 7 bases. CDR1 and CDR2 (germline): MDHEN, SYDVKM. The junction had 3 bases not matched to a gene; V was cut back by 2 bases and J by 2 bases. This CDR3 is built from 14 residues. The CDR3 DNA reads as TGTGCCAGCAGTTTAGCGGGAGAGGCCTACGAGCAGTACTTC. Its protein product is CASSLAGEAYEQYF.

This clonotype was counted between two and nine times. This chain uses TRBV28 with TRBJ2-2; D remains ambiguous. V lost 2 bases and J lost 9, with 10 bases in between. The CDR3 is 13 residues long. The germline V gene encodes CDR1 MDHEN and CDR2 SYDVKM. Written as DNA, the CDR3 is TGTGCCAGCAGTTTACCCGTTCCTAGGGAGCTGTTTTTT. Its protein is CASSLPVPRELFF.

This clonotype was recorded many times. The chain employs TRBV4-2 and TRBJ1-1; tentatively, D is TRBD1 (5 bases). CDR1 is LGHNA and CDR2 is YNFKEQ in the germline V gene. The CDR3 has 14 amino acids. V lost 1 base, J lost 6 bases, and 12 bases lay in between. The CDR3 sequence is CASSQAGPAAEAFF. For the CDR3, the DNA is TGTGCCAGCAGCCAAGCGGGGCCCGCCGCTGAAGCTTTCTTT.

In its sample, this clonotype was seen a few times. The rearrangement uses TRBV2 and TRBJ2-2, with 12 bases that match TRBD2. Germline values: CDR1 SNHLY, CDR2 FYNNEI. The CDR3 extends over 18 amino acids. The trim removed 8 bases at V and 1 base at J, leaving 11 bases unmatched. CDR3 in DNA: TGTGCCAGCGAAATGGGAGGACTAGCGGGGCTGAACACCGGGGAGCTGTTTTTT. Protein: CASEMGGLAGLNTGELFF.

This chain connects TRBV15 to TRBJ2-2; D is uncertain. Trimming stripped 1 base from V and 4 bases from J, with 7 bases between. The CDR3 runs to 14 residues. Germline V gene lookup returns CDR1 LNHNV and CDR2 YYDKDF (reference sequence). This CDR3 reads CATSRGEATGELFF. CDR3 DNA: TGTGCCACCAGCAGAGGCGAGGCCACCGGGGAGCTGTTTTTT.

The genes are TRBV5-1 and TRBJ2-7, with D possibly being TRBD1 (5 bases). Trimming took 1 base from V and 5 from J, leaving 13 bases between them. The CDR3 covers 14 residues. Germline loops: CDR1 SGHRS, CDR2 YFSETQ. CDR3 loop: CASSLKQESNEQYF. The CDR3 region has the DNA TGCGCCAGCAGCTTGAAACAGGAGAGTAACGAGCAGTACTTC.

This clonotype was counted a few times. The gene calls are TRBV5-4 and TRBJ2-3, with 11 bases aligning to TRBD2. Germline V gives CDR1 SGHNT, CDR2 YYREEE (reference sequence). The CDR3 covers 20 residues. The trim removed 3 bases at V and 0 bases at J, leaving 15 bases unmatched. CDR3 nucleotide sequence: TGTGCCAGCAGCTCATTGGTTCAGGGGAGGACTAGCGGGAGCACAGATACGCAGTATTTT. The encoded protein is CASSSLVQGRTSGSTDTQYF.

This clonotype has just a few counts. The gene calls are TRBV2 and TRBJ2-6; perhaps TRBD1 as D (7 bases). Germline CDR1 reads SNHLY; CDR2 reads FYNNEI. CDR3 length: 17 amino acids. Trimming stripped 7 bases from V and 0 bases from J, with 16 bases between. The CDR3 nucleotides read TGTGCCAGCATGGGGGGACAGATTATCTCTGGGGCCAACGTCCTGACTTTC. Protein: CASMGGQIISGANVLTF.

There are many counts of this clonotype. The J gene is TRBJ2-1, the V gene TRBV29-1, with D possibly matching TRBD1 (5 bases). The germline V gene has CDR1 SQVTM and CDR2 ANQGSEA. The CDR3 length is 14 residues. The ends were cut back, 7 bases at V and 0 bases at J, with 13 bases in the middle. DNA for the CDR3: TGCAGCGGCGACAGCGCAATCTCCTACAATGAGCAGTTCTTC. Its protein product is CSGDSAISYNEQFF.

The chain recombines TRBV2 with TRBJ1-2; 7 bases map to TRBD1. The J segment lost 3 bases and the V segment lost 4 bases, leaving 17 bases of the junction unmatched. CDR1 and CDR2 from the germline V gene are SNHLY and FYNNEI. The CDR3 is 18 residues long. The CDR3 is CASSVLGGPRQGDYGYTF. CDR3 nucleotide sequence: TGTGCCAGCAGTGTCTTGGGTGGGCCCCGACAGGGAGACTATGGCTACACCTTC.

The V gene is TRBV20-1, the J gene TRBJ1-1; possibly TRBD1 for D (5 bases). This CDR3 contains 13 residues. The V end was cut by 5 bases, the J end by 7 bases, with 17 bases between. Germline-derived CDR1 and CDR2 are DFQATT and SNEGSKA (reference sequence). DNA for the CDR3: TGCAGTGCTCAATATCCCCGACAGCTTGAAGCTTTCTTT. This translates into CSAQYPRQLEAFF.

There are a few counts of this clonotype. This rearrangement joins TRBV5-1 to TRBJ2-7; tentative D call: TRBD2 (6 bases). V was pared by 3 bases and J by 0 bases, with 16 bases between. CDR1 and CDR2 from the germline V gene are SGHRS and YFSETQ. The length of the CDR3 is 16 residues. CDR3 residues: CASSSPPGGFSYEQYF. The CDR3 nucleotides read TGCGCCAGCAGCTCCCCCCCTGGGGGGTTCTCCTACGAGCAGTACTTC. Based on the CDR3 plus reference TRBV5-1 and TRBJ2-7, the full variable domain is KAGVTQTPRYLIKTRGQQVTLSCSPISGHRSVSWYQQTPGQGLQFLFEYFSETQRNKGNFPGRFSGRQFSNSRSEMNVSTLELGDSALYLCASSSPPGGFSYEQYFGPGTRLTVT.

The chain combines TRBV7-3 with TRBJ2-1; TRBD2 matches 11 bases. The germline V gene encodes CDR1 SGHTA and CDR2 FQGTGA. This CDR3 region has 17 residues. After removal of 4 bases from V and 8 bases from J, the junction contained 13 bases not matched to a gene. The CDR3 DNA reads TGTGCCAGCAGCTCAAGGATTAGCGGGGGGGCGTTGGATGAGCAGTTCTTC. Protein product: CASSSRISGGALDEQFF.

The CDR3, as DNA: TGTGCCAGCGAAGCTGCCCGGGACGGATCCTACGAGCAGTACTTC. Translated: CASEAARDGSYEQYF. The chain employs TRBV6-1 and TRBJ2-7, with D perhaps TRBD1 or TRBD2 (5 bases each). With 8 bases removed from V and 1 base from J, the gap between germline ends came to 18 bases. The CDR3 contains 15 residues. The germline V gene encodes CDR1 MNHNS and CDR2 SASEGT.

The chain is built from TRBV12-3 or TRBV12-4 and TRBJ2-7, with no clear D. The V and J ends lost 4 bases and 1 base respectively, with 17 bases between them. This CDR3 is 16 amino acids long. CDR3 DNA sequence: TGTGCCAGCAGTTCCAACCACCTCCCACAGTCCTACGAGCAGTACTTC. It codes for CASSSNHLPQSYEQYF.

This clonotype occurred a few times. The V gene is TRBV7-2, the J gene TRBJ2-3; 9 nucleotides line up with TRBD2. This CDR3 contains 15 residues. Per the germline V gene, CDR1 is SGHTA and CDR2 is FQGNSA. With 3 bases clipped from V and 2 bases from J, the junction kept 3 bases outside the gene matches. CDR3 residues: CASSFSGLATDTQYF. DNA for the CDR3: TGTGCCAGCAGCTTTTCGGGACTAGCCACAGATACGCAGTATTTT.

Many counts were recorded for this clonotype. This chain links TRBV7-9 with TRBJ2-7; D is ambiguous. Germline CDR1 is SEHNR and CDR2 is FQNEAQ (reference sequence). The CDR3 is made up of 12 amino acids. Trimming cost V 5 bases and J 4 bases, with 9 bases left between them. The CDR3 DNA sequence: TGTGCCAGCAGCCCCAAGACTTACGAGCAGTACTTC. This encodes CASSPKTYEQYF.